Listed below are T cell receptor beta chains from one sample, sequenced in a study of identifying expanded T cells in peripheral blood. TCRdb's table, derived via immunoSEQ multiplex PCR, lists solely in-frame clones and lacks some. The repertoire holds approximately 56,000 clones, with approximately 80% as singletons. The specimen was blood. These TCRs come from a person between 18 and 69 years old in good health. CDR3s include the opening cysteine and the closing phenylalanine or tryptophan. Size values are once, few and many counts, or a class for expanded clones, and some rows have none.

once,TRBV19,TRBJ2-1,CASSTTGRYNEQFF
-,TRBV6-1,TRBJ1-1,CASSETVQTEAFF
-,TRBV11-3,TRBJ2-7,CASSSRDGWYEQYF
few,TRBV19,TRBJ1-1,CASSRTTANTEAFF
-,TRBV2,TRBJ1-4,CASSEGQGPNEKLFF
-,TRBV27,TRBJ2-1,CASSLRALVNNEQFF
few,TRBV19,TRBJ2-7,CASSVAPGEQYF
-,TRBV11-3,TRBJ1-4,CASSLGPDRDDEKLFF
once,TRBV6-5,TRBJ2-3,CASSFLAGGSTDTQYF
-,TRBV29-1,TRBJ1-2,CSVPYPGTANYGYTF
-,TRBV7-8,TRBJ1-2,CASSLEQGANYGYTF
once,TRBV30,TRBJ2-1,CAWTVGVGFDEQFF
-,TRBV14,TRBJ1-6,CASSQNRGSNSPLHF